This TCR beta chain comes out of a study of blood T cells in healthy people across ages. Whole-study results and caveats: A strong correlation was found between TCR beta diversity and the percentage of naive T cells. Reliance upon unsorted PBMCs precluded definitive naive versus antigen-experienced comparison.

Isolating PBMCs gave at least 6 million of these cells per sample. Turning to this clonotype: Its antigen is not identified.

The authors ran a second PCR of roughly 6 to 12 cycles using a sample-barcoded 5' primer and a J-beta primer mix. TCRdb reprocessed the 5' RACE reads with MiXCR, giving one entry per CDR3 protein. The table shows about 830,000 distinct CDR3 sequences, with around two thirds occurring only once. The TCR originated in a young man in good health. Sequencing was carried out using blood.

The CDR3 DNA follows: TGCGCCAGCAGCCTCACATACAGGGACGAAAAACTGTTTTTT. Translating gives CASSLTYRDEKLFF. This chain joins TRBV5-1 and TRBJ1-4; a possible D gene is TRBD1 (6 bases). V was trimmed by 4 bases and J by 8 bases, leaving 15 bases between them. Germline-derived CDR1 and CDR2 are SGHRS and YFSETQ. CDR3 length equals 14 residues. Drawing the rest from reference TRBV5-1 and TRBJ1-4, the complete variable domain is KAGVTQTPRYLIKTRGQQVTLSCSPISGHRSVSWYQQTPGQGLQFLFEYFSETQRNKGNFPGRFSGRQFSNSRSEMNVSTLELGDSALYLCASSLTYRDEKLFFGSGTQLSVL.